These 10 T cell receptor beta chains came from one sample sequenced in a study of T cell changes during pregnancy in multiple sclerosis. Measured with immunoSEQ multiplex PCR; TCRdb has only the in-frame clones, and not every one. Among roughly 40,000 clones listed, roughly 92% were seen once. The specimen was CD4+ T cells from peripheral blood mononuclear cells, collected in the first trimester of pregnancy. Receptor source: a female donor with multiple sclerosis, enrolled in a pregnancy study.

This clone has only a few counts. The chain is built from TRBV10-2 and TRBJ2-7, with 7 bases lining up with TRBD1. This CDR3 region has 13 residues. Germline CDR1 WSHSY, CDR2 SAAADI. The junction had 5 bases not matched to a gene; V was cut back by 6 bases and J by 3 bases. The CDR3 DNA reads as TGCGCCAGCAGGTGGACAGGCTTCTACGAGCAGTACTTC. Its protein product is CASRWTGFYEQYF.

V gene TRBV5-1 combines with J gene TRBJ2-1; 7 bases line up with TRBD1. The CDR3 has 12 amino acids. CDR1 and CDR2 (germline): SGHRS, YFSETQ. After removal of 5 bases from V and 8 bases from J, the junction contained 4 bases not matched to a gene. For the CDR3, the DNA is TGCGCCAGCAGTTACAGGGGCGATGAGCAGTTCTTC. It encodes CASSYRGDEQFF. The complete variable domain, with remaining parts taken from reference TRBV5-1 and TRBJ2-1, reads KAGVTQTPRYLIKTRGQQVTLSCSPISGHRSVSWYQQTPGQGLQFLFEYFSETQRNKGNFPGRFSGRQFSNSRSEMNVSTLELGDSALYLCASSYRGDEQFFGPGTRLTVL.

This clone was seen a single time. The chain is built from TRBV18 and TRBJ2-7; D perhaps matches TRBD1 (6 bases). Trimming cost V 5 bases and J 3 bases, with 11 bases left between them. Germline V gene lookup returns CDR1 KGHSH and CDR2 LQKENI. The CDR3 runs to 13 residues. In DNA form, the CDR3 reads TGTGCCAGCTCATACAGGGATATCTACGAGCAGTACTTC. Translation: CASSYRDIYEQYF.

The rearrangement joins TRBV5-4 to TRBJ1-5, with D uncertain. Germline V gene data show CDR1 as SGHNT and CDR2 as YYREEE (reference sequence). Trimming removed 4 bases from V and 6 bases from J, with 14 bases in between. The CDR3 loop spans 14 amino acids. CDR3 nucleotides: TGTGCCAGCAGCGAGGGTATAGGGAGTCAGCCCCAGCATTTT. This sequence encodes CASSEGIGSQPQHF.

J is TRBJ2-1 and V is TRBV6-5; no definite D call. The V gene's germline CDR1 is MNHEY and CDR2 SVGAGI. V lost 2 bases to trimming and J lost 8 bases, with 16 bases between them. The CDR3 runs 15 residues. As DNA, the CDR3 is TGTGCCAGCAGTTACGGGTTGATGAGCGTGGATGAGCAGTTCTTC. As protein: CASSYGLMSVDEQFF.

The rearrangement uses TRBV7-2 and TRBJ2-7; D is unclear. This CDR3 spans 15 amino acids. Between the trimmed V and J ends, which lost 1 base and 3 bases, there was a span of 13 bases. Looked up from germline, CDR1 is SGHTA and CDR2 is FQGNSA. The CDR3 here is CASSLEKGVVYEQYF. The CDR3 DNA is TGTGCCAGCAGCTTAGAAAAAGGAGTTGTCTACGAGCAGTACTTC.

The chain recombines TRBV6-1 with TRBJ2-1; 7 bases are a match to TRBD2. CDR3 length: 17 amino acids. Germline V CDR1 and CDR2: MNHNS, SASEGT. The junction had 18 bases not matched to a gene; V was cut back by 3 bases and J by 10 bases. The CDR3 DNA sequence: TGTGCCAGCAGTGATTGGGCCGGGGACTACGCCCCGACCGAGCAGTTCTTC. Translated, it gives CASSDWAGDYAPTEQFF.

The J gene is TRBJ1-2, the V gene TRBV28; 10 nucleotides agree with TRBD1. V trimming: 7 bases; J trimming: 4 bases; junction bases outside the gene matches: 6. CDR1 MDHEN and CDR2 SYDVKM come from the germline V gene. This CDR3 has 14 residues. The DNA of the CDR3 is TGTGCCAGCACCGGGGACAGGGGCCTCTATGGCTACACCTTC. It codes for CASTGDRGLYGYTF.

The CDR3 is CSVGTGYGYTF. In DNA, the CDR3 is TGCAGCGTTGGCACAGGCTATGGCTACACCTTC. The J gene is TRBJ1-2, the V gene TRBV29-1; tentative D call: TRBD1 (5 bases). Germline V CDR1 and CDR2: SQVTM, ANQGSEA. V was pared by 4 bases and J by 4 bases, with 7 bases between. This CDR3 has 11 amino acids. The full variable domain, its missing parts supplied by reference TRBV29-1 and TRBJ1-2, is SAVISQKPSRDICQRGTSLTIQCQVDSQVTMMFWYRQQPGQSLTLIATANQGSEATYESGFVIDKFPISRPNLTFSTLTVSNMSPEDSSIYLCSVGTGYGYTFGSGTRLTVV.

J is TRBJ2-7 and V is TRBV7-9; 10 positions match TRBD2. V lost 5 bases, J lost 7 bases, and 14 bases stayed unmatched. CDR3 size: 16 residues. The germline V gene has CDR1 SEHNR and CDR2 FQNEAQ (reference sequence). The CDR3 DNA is TGTGCCAGCAGCAGGGCTAGCGGGAGTATTTCGGGAGAGCAGTACTTC. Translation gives CASSRASGSISGEQYF.